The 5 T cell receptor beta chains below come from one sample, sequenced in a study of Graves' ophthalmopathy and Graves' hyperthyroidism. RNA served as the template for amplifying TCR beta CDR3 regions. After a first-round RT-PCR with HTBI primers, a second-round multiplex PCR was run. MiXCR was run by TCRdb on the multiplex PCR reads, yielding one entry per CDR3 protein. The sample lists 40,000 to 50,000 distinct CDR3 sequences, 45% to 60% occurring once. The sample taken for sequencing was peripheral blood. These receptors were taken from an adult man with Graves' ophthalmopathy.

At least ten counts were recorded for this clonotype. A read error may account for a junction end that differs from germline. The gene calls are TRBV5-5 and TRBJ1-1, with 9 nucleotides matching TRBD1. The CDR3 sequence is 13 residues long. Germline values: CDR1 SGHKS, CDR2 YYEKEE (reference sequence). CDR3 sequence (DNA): TGTGCCGGCAGCTTGTGGGACAGGGCTGAAGCTTTCTTT. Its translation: CAGSLWDRAEAFF.

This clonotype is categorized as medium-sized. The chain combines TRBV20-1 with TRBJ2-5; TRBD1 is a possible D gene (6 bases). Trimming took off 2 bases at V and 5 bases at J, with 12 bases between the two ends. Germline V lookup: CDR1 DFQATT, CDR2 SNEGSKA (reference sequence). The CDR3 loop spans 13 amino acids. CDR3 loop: CSARRWGLETQYF. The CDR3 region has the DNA TGCAGTGCTAGAAGGTGGGGGCTGGAGACCCAGTACTTC.

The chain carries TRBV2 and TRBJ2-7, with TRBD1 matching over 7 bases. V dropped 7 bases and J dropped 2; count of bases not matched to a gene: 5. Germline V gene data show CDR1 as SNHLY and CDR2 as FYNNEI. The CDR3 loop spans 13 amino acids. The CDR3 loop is CASMFRGTYEQYF. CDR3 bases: TGTGCCAGCATGTTCAGGGGGACCTACGAGCAGTACTTC. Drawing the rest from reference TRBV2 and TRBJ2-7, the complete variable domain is EPEVTQTPSHQVTQMGQEVILRCVPISNHLYFYWYRQILGQKVEFLVSFYNNEISEKSEIFDDQFSVERPDGSNFTLKIRSTKLEDSAMYFCASMFRGTYEQYFGPGTRLTVT.

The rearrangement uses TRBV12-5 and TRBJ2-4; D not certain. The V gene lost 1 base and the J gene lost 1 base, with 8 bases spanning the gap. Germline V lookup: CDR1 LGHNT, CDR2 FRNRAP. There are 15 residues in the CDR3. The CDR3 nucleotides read TGTGCTAGTGGTTTGGGAGTGGGGGCCAAAAACATTCAGTACTTC. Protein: CASGLGVGAKNIQYF.

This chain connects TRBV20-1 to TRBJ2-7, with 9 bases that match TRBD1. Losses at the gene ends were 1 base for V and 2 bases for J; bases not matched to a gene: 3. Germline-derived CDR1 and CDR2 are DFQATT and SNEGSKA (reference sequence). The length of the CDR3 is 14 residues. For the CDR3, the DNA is TGCAGTGCTAGAGGCGGGACAGGGACCTACGAGCAGTACTTC. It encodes CSARGGTGTYEQYF.